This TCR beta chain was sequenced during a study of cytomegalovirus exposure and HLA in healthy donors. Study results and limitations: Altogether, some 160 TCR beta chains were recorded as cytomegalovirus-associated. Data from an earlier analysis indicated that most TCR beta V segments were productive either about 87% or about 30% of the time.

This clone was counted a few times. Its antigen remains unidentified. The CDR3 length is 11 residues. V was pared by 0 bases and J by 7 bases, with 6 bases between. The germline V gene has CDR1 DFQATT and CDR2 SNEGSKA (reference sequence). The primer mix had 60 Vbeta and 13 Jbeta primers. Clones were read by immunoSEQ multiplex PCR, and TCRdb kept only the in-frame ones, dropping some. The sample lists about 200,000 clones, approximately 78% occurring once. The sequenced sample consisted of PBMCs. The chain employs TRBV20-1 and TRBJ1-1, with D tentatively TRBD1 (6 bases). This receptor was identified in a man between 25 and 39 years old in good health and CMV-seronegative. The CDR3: CSAREGGEAFF. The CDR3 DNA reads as TGCAGTGCTAGAGAAGGGGGTGAAGCTTTCTTT.